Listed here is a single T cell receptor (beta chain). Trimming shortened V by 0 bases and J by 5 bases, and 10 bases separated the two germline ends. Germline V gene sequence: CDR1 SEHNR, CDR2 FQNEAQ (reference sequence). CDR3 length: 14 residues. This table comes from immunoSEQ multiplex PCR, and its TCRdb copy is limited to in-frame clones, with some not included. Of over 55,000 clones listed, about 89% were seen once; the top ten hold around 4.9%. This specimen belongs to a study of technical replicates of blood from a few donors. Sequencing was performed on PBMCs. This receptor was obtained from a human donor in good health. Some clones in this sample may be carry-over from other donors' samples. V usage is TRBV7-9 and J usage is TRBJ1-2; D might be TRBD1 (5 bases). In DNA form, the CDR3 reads TGTGCCAGCAGCTTAGCAGGGGCTGGTTATGGCTACACCTTC. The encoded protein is CASSLAGAGYGYTF.